These 10 T cell receptor beta chains were sequenced from one sample in a study of blood T cell repertoires in COVID-19 (dated by TCRdb to 2020 to 2022). To prepare the library, the immunoSEQ multiplex PCR assay was applied. TCRdb retrieved this table from immuneACCESS and kept in-frame rearrangements only. Not all clones are present; in checked studies, unresolved V genes account for under half, and no reason is known for the remainder. Here the sample has roughly 250,000 clones; about nine tenths occur a single time. Roughly 7% of the sample lies in the top ten. The sequenced sample was peripheral blood. The receptors shown here come from a man aged 55-75 years who had recovered from COVID-19.

The chain uses TRBV5-6 and TRBJ1-6; 7 positions match TRBD1. CDR3 length: 15 amino acids. Unmatched junction bases numbered 9, after V lost 4 bases and J lost 8 bases. Germline CDR1 SGHDT, CDR2 YYEEEE. Written as DNA, the CDR3 is TGTGCCAGCAGCCCCATTGACAGGGAGTATTCACCCCTCCACTTT. Translation: CASSPIDREYSPLHF.

CDR3 sequence (DNA): TGTGCCAGCTCACCAACCGGGACAGGCCTCTCTGGGGCCAACGTCCTGACTTTC. Translated: CASSPTGTGLSGANVLTF. The J gene is TRBJ2-6, the V gene TRBV18; TRBD1 matches 8 bases. The CDR3 consists of 18 residues. Germline V lookup: CDR1 KGHSH, CDR2 LQKENI. V gave up 2 bases and J gave up 0 bases; unmatched junction bases: 6.

This sequence joins TRBV14 and TRBJ1-2; D is ambiguous. From germline, CDR1 is SGHDN and CDR2 FVKESK. Trimming shortened V by 0 bases and J by 7 bases, and 18 bases separated the two germline ends. This CDR3 region has 16 residues. The CDR3 nucleotides are TGTGCCAGCAGCCAAGAAGGCAGGAAATCAGGAGGTGGCTACACCTTC. Its translation is CASSQEGRKSGGGYTF.

The rearrangement links TRBV6-1 to TRBJ1-5, with D tentatively TRBD1 (5 bases). The CDR3 extends over 15 amino acids. Germline V lookup: CDR1 MNHNS, CDR2 SASEGT. Trimming removed 0 bases at V and 6 bases at J, with 12 bases between. The CDR3 DNA is TGTGCCAGCAGTGAAGCAGGAGGGGAAGGTCAGCCCCAGCATTTT. Its translation: CASSEAGGEGQPQHF.

V and J are TRBV27 and TRBJ2-5; D unresolved. The germline gives CDR1 MNHEY, CDR2 SMNVEV (reference sequence). The CDR3 length is 13 residues. Trimming left V 3 bases short and J 5 bases short, with 10 bases between. The CDR3 nucleotides read TGTGCCAGCAGTTTGTCTACCGGGGAGACCCAGTACTTC. Its translation: CASSLSTGETQYF.

This rearrangement joins TRBV6-1 to TRBJ1-2; D might be TRBD1 (6 bases). The germline CDR1 and CDR2 sequences are MNHNS and SASEGT. With 2 bases removed from V and 1 base from J, the gap between germline ends came to 20 bases. CDR3 size: 18 residues. The chain's CDR3 is CASSETSLRTARNYGYTF. The CDR3 coding sequence is TGTGCCAGCAGTGAAACCAGTTTGAGGACAGCCCGTAACTATGGCTACACCTTC.

The chain uses TRBV5-1 and TRBJ2-1; 10 bases fit TRBD1. The CDR3 consists of 16 residues. Germline values: CDR1 SGHRS, CDR2 YFSETQ. V gave up 0 bases and J gave up 6 bases; unmatched junction bases: 6. The DNA of the CDR3 is TGCGCCAGCAGCTTGGGGCGGACAGGGGGTTTCAATGAGCAGTTCTTC. Protein sequence: CASSLGRTGGFNEQFF. The full variable domain, its missing parts supplied by reference TRBV5-1 and TRBJ2-1, is KAGVTQTPRYLIKTRGQQVTLSCSPISGHRSVSWYQQTPGQGLQFLFEYFSETQRNKGNFPGRFSGRQFSNSRSEMNVSTLELGDSALYLCASSLGRTGGFNEQFFGPGTRLTVL.

The chain carries TRBV6-6 and TRBJ2-1; D not certain. The germline CDR1 and CDR2 sequences are MNHNY and SVGAGI (reference sequence). The CDR3 sequence is 14 residues long. The V end lost 2 bases, the J end lost 2 bases, and 7 bases lay between the germline ends. The CDR3 loop is CASSYRVPYNEQFF. DNA of the CDR3: TGTGCCAGCAGTTACCGGGTGCCCTACAATGAGCAGTTCTTC.

This clone came up once. The chain is built from TRBV5-1 and TRBJ1-4; D is undetermined. Germline V gives CDR1 SGHRS, CDR2 YFSETQ. V shed 0 bases and J shed 1 base, with 7 bases lying between them. This CDR3 spans 15 amino acids. The CDR3 region is CASSLDPRTNEKLFF. The CDR3 DNA follows: TGCGCCAGCAGCTTGGATCCCAGAACTAATGAAAAACTGTTTTTT.

This chain links TRBV5-1 with TRBJ1-1; D remains unclear. The CDR3 is 11 residues long. Germline assignment: CDR1 SGHRS and CDR2 YFSETQ. V lost 0 bases and J 9 bases, leaving 6 bases between the germline ends. CDR3 nucleotides: TGCGCCAGCAGCTTGGGTCAGAAAGCTTTCTTT. Its protein product is CASSLGQKAFF.